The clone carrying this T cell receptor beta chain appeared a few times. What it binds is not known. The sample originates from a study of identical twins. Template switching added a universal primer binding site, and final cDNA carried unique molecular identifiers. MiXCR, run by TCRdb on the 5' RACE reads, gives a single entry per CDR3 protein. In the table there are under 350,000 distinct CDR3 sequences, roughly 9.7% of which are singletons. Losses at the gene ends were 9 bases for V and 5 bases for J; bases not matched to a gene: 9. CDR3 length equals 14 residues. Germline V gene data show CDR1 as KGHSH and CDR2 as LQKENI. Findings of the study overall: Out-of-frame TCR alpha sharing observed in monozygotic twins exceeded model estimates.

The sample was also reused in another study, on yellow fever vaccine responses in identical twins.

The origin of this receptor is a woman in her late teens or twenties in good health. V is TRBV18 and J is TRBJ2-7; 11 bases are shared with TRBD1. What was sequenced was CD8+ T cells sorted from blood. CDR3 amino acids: CASSPRDRGDEQYF. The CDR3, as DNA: TGTGCCAGTTCCCCCCGGGACAGGGGGGACGAGCAGTACTTC. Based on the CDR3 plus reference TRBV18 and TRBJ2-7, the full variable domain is NAGVMQNPRHLVRRRGQEARLRCSPMKGHSHVYWYRQLPEEGLKFMVYLQKENIIDESGMPKERFSAEFPKEGPSILRIQQVVRGDSAAYFCASSPRDRGDEQYFGPGTRLTVT.